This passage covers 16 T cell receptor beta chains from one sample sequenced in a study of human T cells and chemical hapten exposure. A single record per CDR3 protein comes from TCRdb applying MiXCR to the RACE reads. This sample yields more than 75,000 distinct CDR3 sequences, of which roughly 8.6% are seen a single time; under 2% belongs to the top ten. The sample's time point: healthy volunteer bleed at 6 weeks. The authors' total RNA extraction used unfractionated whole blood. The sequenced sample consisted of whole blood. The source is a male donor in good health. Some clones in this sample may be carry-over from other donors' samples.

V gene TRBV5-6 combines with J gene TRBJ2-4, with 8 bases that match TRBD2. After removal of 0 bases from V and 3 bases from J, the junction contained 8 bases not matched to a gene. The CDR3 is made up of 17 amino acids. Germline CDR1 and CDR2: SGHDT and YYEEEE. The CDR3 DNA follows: TGTGCCAGCAGCTTGGCGGGAGGGCCCTGGGGCAAAAACATTCAGTACTTC. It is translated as CASSLAGGPWGKNIQYF.

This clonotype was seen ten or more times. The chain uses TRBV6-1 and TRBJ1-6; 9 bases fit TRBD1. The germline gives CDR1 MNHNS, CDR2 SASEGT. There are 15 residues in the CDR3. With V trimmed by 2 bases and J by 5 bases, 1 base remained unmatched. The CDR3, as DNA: TGTGCCAGCAGTGAACGGACAGGGGATAATTCACCCCTCCACTTT. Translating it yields CASSERTGDNSPLHF.

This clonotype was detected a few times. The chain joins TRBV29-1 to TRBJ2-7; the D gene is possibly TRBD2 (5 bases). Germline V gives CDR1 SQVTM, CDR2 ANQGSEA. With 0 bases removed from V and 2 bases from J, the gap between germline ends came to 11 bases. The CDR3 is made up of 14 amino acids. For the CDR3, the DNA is TGCAGCGTTGAAGACGAGGGCAGCCCCTACGAGCAGTACTTC. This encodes CSVEDEGSPYEQYF.

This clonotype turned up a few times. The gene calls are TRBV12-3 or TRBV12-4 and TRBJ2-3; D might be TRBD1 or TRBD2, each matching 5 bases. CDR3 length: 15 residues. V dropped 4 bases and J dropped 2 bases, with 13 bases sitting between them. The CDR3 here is CASSSRGGPTDTQYF. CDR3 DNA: TGTGCCAGCAGTTCCCGTGGGGGACCCACAGATACGCAGTATTTT.

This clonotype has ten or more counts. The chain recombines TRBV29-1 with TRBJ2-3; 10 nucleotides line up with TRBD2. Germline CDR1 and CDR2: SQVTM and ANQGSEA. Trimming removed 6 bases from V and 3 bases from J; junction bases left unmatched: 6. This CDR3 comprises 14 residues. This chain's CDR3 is CSVDTSGVTDTQYF. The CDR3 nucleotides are TGCAGCGTGGACACTAGCGGGGTAACAGATACGCAGTATTTT.

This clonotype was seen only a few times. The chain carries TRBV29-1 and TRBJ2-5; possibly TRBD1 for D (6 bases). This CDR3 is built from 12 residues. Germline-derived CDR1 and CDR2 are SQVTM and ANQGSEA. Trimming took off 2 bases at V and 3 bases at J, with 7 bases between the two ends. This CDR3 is CSVEPGEETQYF. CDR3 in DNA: TGCAGCGTTGAACCAGGGGAAGAGACCCAGTACTTC.

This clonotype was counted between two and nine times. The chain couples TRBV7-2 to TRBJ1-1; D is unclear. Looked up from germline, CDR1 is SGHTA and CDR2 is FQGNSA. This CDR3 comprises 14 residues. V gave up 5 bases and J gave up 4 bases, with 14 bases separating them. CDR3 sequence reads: CASSTRGLSTEAFF. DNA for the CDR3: TGTGCCAGCAGCACCCGAGGTCTGAGCACTGAAGCTTTCTTT. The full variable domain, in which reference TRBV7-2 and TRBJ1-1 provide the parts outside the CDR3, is GAGVSQSPSNKVTEKGKDVELRCDPISGHTALYWYRQSLGQGLEFLIYFQGNSAPDKSGLPSDRFSAERTGGSVSTLTIQRTQQEDSAVYLCASSTRGLSTEAFFGQGTRLTVV.

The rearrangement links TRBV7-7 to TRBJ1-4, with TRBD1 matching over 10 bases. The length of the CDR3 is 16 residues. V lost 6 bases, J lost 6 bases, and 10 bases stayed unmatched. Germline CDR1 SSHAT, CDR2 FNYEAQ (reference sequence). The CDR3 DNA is TGTGCCAGCAGGTCACGGGGGGGGACAGGGGATGAAAAACTGTTTTTT. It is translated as CASRSRGGTGDEKLFF.

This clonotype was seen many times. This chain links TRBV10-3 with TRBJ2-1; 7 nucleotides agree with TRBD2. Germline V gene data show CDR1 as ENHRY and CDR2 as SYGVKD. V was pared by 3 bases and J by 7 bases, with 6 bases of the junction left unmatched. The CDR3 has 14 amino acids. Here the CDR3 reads CAISDRTSDNEQFF. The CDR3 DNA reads TGTGCCATCAGTGACAGGACTAGTGATAATGAGCAGTTCTTC.

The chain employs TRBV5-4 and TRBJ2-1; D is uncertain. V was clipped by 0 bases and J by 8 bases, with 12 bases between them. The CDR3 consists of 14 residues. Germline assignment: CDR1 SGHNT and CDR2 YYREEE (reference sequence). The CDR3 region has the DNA TGTGCCAGCAGCTTGGAGGTGGGATCCGATGAGCAGTTCTTC. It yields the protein CASSLEVGSDEQFF.

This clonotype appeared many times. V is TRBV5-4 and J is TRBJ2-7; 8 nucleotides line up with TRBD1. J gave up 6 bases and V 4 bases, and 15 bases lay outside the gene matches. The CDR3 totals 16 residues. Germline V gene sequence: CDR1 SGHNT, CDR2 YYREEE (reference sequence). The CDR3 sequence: CASSAGTGPTGAEQYF. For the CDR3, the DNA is TGTGCCAGCAGCGCTGGGACAGGCCCCACCGGAGCCGAGCAGTACTTC.

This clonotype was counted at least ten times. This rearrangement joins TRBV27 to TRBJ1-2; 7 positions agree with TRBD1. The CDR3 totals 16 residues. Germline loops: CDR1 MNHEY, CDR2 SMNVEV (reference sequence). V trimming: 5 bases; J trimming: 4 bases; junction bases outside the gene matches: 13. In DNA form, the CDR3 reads TGTGCCAGCAGTCTGGACAGGCGTATTCCGTCCTATGGCTACACCTTC. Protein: CASSLDRRIPSYGYTF.

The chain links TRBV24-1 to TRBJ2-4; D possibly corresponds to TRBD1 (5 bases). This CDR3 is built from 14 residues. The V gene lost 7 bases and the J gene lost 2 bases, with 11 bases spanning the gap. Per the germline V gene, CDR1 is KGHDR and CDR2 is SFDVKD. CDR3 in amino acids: CATSLPGPKNIQYF. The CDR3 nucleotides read TGTGCCACCAGCCTCCCAGGGCCCAAAAACATTCAGTACTTC.

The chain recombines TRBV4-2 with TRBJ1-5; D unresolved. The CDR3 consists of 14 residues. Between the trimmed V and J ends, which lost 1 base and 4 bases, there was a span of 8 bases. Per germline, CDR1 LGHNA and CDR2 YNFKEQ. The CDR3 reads CASSQGAANQPQHF. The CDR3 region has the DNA TGTGCCAGCAGCCAAGGGGCAGCGAATCAGCCCCAGCATTTT.

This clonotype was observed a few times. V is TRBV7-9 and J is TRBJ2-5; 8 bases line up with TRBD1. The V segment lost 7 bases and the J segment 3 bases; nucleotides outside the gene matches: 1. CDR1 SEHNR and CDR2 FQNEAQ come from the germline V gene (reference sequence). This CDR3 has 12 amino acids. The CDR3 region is CASKDREETQYF. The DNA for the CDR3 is TGTGCCAGCAAGGACAGGGAAGAGACCCAGTACTTC.

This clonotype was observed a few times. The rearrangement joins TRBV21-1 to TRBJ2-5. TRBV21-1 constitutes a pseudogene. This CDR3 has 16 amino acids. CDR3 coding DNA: TGTGCCAGCAGCAAAATCGGACCTAGAGAAGAAGAGACCCAGTACTTC. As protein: CASSKIGPREEETQYF.